The T cell receptor beta chain under discussion was sequenced for a study of graft-versus-host responses after intestinal transplantation. Study outcomes and limitations: Recipient marrow harbored GvH clones, some of which surfaced first in ileum or blood.

Some clones are missing from TCRdb's copy, which holds only in-frame ones; the method was immunoSEQ multiplex PCR. The sample has about 110,000 clones; about nine tenths are singletons. The germline V gene encodes CDR1 SGHRS and CDR2 YFSETQ. V was trimmed by 4 bases and J by 3 bases, leaving 5 bases between them. The length of the CDR3 is 11 residues. Comments on this clone: Antigen: not known.

The sample in question was unstimulated CD4+ T cells sorted from spleen or lymph node cells, obtained before transplant. V is TRBV5-1 and J is TRBJ2-7; D is uncertain. The receptor's source is a human donor who was the organ donor for an intestinal transplant. CDR3 nucleotides: TGCGCCAGCAGCCCGTTCTACGAGCAGTACTTC. This codes for CASSPFYEQYF.